Shown below are 22 T cell receptor beta chains from a single sample sequenced in a study of shared clonotypes between healthy human individuals. Repertoires were generated with immunoSEQ multiplex PCR, while TCRdb's copy carries only in-frame clones and drops some. This sample has some 490,000 clones, with around 73% found just once. Sequencing was performed on PBMCs. The receptors come from a woman aged 40 to 49 in good health. Some clones in this sample may be carry-over from other donors' samples.

The chain employs TRBV5-5 and TRBJ1-2, with D unresolved. The CDR3 is 15 amino acids. Germline loops: CDR1 SGHKS, CDR2 YYEKEE (reference sequence). The V end lost 4 bases, the J end lost 1 base, and 14 bases lay between the germline ends. CDR3 coding DNA: TGTGCCAGCAGCCCGGGGTCCTACAATAACTATGGCTACACCTTC. Translation gives CASSPGSYNNYGYTF.

This clone was observed a few times. The CDR3 DNA follows: TGTGCCAGCAGTCCGAATAACTATGGCTACACCTTC. Translated, it gives CASSPNNYGYTF. The chain couples TRBV28 to TRBJ1-2; D uncertain. V lost 5 bases, J lost 1 base, and 5 bases lay in between. Germline V gene sequence: CDR1 MDHEN, CDR2 SYDVKM. The CDR3 length is 12 residues.

The J gene is TRBJ2-7, the V gene TRBV7-9; TRBD2 matches at 7 bases. From germline, CDR1 is SEHNR and CDR2 FQNEAQ (reference sequence). Germline trimming cut 5 bases from V and 3 bases from J; bases unmatched to any gene: 7. CDR3 length: 14 amino acids. The CDR3 loop reads CASSTTTGGYEQYF. CDR3 DNA: TGTGCCAGCAGCACCACAACGGGGGGCTACGAGCAGTACTTC.

This chain uses TRBV28 with TRBJ1-2; D is unclear. V shed 3 bases and J shed 2 bases, with 10 bases lying between them. This CDR3 is built from 14 residues. The germline gives CDR1 MDHEN, CDR2 SYDVKM. The CDR3 sequence: CASSLPGDNYGYTF. CDR3 in DNA: TGTGCCAGCAGTTTGCCAGGTGACAACTATGGCTACACCTTC.

The rearrangement uses TRBV19 and TRBJ2-5, with D perhaps matching TRBD2 (6 bases). This CDR3 is built from 14 residues. Germline V gives CDR1 LNHDA, CDR2 SQIVND (reference sequence). Trimming removed 7 bases at V and 5 bases at J, with 17 bases between. Here the CDR3 reads CASNPGVREETQYF. The CDR3, as DNA: TGTGCCAGTAACCCGGGAGTCAGGGAGGAGACCCAGTACTTC.

The CDR3 bases are TGTGCCAGCAGCGTTACACAGAGCTCTGGAAACACCATATATTTT. This translates into CASSVTQSSGNTIYF. The chain carries TRBV9 and TRBJ1-3; D remains ambiguous. Germline CDR1 reads SGDLS; CDR2 reads YYNGEE. The germline V and J ends were trimmed by 2 bases and 0 bases, with 9 bases remaining between them. The CDR3 length is 15 residues.

The gene calls are TRBV28 and TRBJ1-2; perhaps TRBD1 as D (5 bases). The CDR3 is 14 residues long. Trimming removed 8 bases at V and 0 bases at J, with 13 bases between. CDR1 and CDR2 from the germline V gene are MDHEN and SYDVKM. This CDR3 is CASSPTGANYGYTF. Here the CDR3 DNA reads TGTGCCAGCTCGCCGACGGGGGCTAACTATGGCTACACCTTC.

The genes are TRBV11-2 and TRBJ2-7; D uncertain. V was clipped by 5 bases and J by 6 bases, with 20 bases between them. The length of the CDR3 is 15 residues. Germline values: CDR1 SGHAT, CDR2 FQNNGV. The chain's CDR3 is CASSALRASVGEQYF. Written as DNA, the CDR3 is TGTGCCAGCAGCGCACTTAGGGCCTCAGTGGGCGAGCAGTACTTC.

The gene calls are TRBV11-1 and TRBJ2-7, with 7 bases that match TRBD1. The CDR3 contains 14 residues. V was clipped by 5 bases and J by 4 bases; unmatched bases: 8. Looked up from germline, CDR1 is SGHAT and CDR2 is FQDESV (reference sequence). The CDR3 loop is CASSDNRGGYEQYF. The CDR3 DNA reads as TGTGCCAGCAGCGATAACAGGGGCGGTTACGAGCAGTACTTC.

The chain couples TRBV28 to TRBJ2-5, with TRBD2 matching over 8 bases. Losses at the gene ends were 7 bases for V and 2 bases for J; bases not matched to a gene: 9. CDR3 length: 15 amino acids. In germline, CDR1 is MDHEN, CDR2 SYDVKM. CDR3 DNA: TGTGCCAGCATTTCCGCGGTAGCGGGACAAGAGACCCAGTACTTC. As protein: CASISAVAGQETQYF.

Turning to this clone: The junction shows a germline mismatch at one end, possibly a read error. V is TRBV4-1 and J is TRBJ1-1; D remains unclear. The CDR3 sequence is 16 residues long. Germline-derived CDR1 and CDR2 are MGHRA and YSYEKL. CDR3 sequence reads: CDSSQTLRDEDTEAFF. For the CDR3, the DNA is TGCGACAGCAGCCAAACTCTTCGAGACGAGGACACTGAAGCTTTCTTT.

This chain joins TRBV12-5 and TRBJ2-7; TRBD2 aligns across 10 bases. Germline lookup yields CDR1 LGHNT and CDR2 FRNRAP. This CDR3 region has 16 residues. V trimming: 0 bases; J trimming: 1 base; junction bases outside the gene matches: 3. Here the CDR3 DNA reads TGTGCTAGTGGTTTGGTTCTAGCGGGAGATTCCTACGAGCAGTACTTC. It yields the protein CASGLVLAGDSYEQYF. The variable domain in full, completed from reference TRBV12-5 and TRBJ2-7, reads DARVTQTPRHKVTEMGQEVTMRCQPILGHNTVFWYRQTMMQGLELLAYFRNRAPLDDSGMPKDRFSAEMPDATLATLKIQPSEPRDSAVYFCASGLVLAGDSYEQYFGPGTRLTVT.

This chain joins TRBV28 and TRBJ1-4, with D unclear. The CDR3 is made up of 12 amino acids. Trimming cost V 5 bases and J 6 bases, with 7 bases left between them. From germline, CDR1 is MDHEN and CDR2 SYDVKM. The CDR3 region has the DNA TGTGCCAGCAGTCCCTCCGATGAAAAACTGTTTTTT. Its protein product is CASSPSDEKLFF.

This chain links TRBV29-1 with TRBJ1-2, with TRBD1 identical over 12 bases. Germline V lookup: CDR1 SQVTM, CDR2 ANQGSEA. The trim removed 4 bases at V and 4 bases at J, leaving 10 bases unmatched. The CDR3 has 16 amino acids. DNA of the CDR3: TGCAGCGTTGGTAGTTCGGGGACAGGGGGCATCTATGGCTACACCTTC. Translating gives CSVGSSGTGGIYGYTF.

The chain couples TRBV10-2 to TRBJ2-3, with TRBD2 matching 7 bases. Per germline, CDR1 WSHSY and CDR2 SAAADI. The CDR3 extends over 16 amino acids. The trim removed 3 bases at V and 3 bases at J, leaving 9 bases unmatched. Here the CDR3 reads CASSESRGRVTDTQYF. CDR3 in DNA: TGCGCCAGCAGTGAAAGTCGCGGGAGAGTGACAGATACGCAGTATTTT.

The gene calls are TRBV4-2 and TRBJ1-2; 7 nucleotides line up with TRBD1. The CDR3 sequence is 13 residues long. CDR1 and CDR2 (germline): LGHNA, YNFKEQ. V shed 6 bases, J shed 6 bases, and the junction held 7 bases outside the gene matches. The CDR3 loop is CASRRQGLDGYTF. The CDR3 DNA reads as TGTGCCAGCAGGCGACAGGGTCTGGATGGCTACACCTTC.

This chain uses TRBV11-2 with TRBJ1-5; D is unclear. The germline gives CDR1 SGHAT, CDR2 FQNNGV. This CDR3 has 14 amino acids. V dropped 1 base and J dropped 1 base, with 5 bases sitting between them. The CDR3 reads CASSLVVSNQPQHF. Written as DNA, the CDR3 is TGTGCCAGCAGCTTAGTCGTCAGCAATCAGCCCCAGCATTTT.

This clone was seen a single time. The gene calls are TRBV10-3 and TRBJ2-7; perhaps TRBD1 as D (6 bases). The CDR3 runs to 15 residues. Germline V gene data show CDR1 as ENHRY and CDR2 as SYGVKD. V was trimmed by 6 bases and J by 2 bases, leaving 17 bases between them. The CDR3 nucleotides read TGTGCCATCAGCCGACTCGTGGACAGCCCCTACGAGCAGTACTTC. This codes for CAISRLVDSPYEQYF.

The rearrangement joins TRBV19 to TRBJ2-5; weak D call: TRBD1 (5 bases). Trimming shortened V by 0 bases and J by 4 bases, and 9 bases separated the two germline ends. Germline V gene data show CDR1 as LNHDA and CDR2 as SQIVND (reference sequence). This CDR3 comprises 14 residues. The CDR3 spells CASSIEGDGETQYF. The CDR3 DNA reads as TGTGCCAGTAGTATAGAAGGGGATGGAGAGACCCAGTACTTC.

The chain combines TRBV4-3 with TRBJ2-2; weak D call: TRBD2 (6 bases). The ends were cut back, 0 bases at V and 6 bases at J, with 8 bases in the middle. The CDR3 consists of 14 residues. Germline V gene data show CDR1 as LGHNA and CDR2 as YSLEER. CDR3 sequence reads: CASSQETRSGELFF. DNA of the CDR3: TGCGCCAGCAGCCAAGAGACTAGGTCCGGGGAGCTGTTTTTT.

This clone showed up just a few times. The V call is TRBV11-2, the J call TRBJ2-7; D is perhaps TRBD1 or TRBD2 (7 bases each). The CDR3 is 18 amino acids. CDR1 and CDR2 from the germline V gene are SGHAT and FQNNGV. V gave up 0 bases and J gave up 6 bases, with 24 bases separating them. CDR3 sequence: CASSLEGRGPGDRREQYF. The CDR3, as DNA: TGTGCCAGCAGCTTAGAGGGGAGGGGGCCAGGGGACCGTCGCGAGCAGTACTTC. The full variable domain, completed using reference TRBV11-2 and TRBJ2-7, is EAGVAQSPRYKIIEKRQSVAFWCNPISGHATLYWYQQILGQGPKLLIQFQNNGVVDDSQLPKDRFSAERLKGVDSTLKIQPAKLEDSAVYLCASSLEGRGPGDRREQYFGPGTRLTVT.

In its sample, this clone was seen a few times. This same CDR3 is encoded by further DNA sequences in the sample. The chain uses TRBV7-9 and TRBJ1-1, with D possibly TRBD1 on 6 matching bases. V lost 2 bases to trimming and J lost 2 bases, with 9 bases between them. CDR3 length: 14 residues. The germline gives CDR1 SEHNR, CDR2 FQNEAQ (reference sequence). The CDR3 reads CASSLQGTNTEAFF. The CDR3 coding sequence is TGTGCCAGCAGCTTACAGGGGACCAACACTGAAGCTTTCTTT.